Below, 14 T cell receptor beta chains from the same sample are listed, as sequenced in a study of PD-L1 blockade in urothelial cancer. Some clones are missing from TCRdb's copy, which holds only in-frame ones; the method was immunoSEQ multiplex PCR. The repertoire holds around 130,000 clones, with roughly 80% as singletons. The time point: pretreatment peripheral blood. The specimen comprised PBMCs, sampled around atezolizumab (anti-PD-L1) treatment. The receptors were gathered from a man aged 50 to 59 with urothelial cancer.

This clone appeared once. The chain couples TRBV2 to TRBJ2-7; 13 nucleotides agree with TRBD2. From germline, CDR1 is SNHLY and CDR2 FYNNEI. V trimming: 5 bases; J trimming: 3 bases; junction bases outside the gene matches: 1. This CDR3 has 14 residues. The CDR3 nucleotides are TGTGCCAGCAGTCGGACTAGCGGGAGCTACGAGCAGTACTTC. This gives the protein CASSRTSGSYEQYF. Complete variable domain (other parts from reference TRBV2 and TRBJ2-7): EPEVTQTPSHQVTQMGQEVILRCVPISNHLYFYWYRQILGQKVEFLVSFYNNEISEKSEIFDDQFSVERPDGSNFTLKIRSTKLEDSAMYFCASSRTSGSYEQYFGPGTRLTVT.

The chain carries TRBV6-1 and TRBJ2-1; 12 nucleotides line up with TRBD2. Germline V gene data show CDR1 as MNHNS and CDR2 as SASEGT. The CDR3 is made up of 15 amino acids. V lost 4 bases and J lost 14; bases outside the gene matches: 12. DNA of the CDR3: TGTGCCAGCAGTGTAGACGGGACTAGCGGGTTAAGGGAGTTCTTC. This translates into CASSVDGTSGLREFF.

Only one count was recorded for this clone. The CDR3: CASSQGGSEQYF. In DNA form, the CDR3 reads TGCGCCAGCAGCCAAGGGGGCTCTGAGCAGTACTTC. The J gene is TRBJ2-7, the V gene TRBV4-1; tentative D call: TRBD1 (5 bases). The CDR3 loop spans 12 amino acids. CDR1 MGHRA and CDR2 YSYEKL come from the germline V gene. Trimming pared 1 base from V and 7 bases from J, leaving 8 bases between.

The genes are TRBV27 and TRBJ1-2; possibly TRBD1 for D (6 bases). Germline V gives CDR1 MNHEY, CDR2 SMNVEV (reference sequence). Trimming left V 5 bases short and J 0 bases short, with 13 bases between. The CDR3 contains 15 residues. This CDR3 reads CASSRETGANYGYTF. Written as DNA, the CDR3 is TGTGCCAGCAGTAGAGAGACAGGAGCTAACTATGGCTACACCTTC.

The chain has TRBV9 and TRBJ1-1; 9 bases fit TRBD1. The V segment lost 5 bases and the J segment 0 bases; nucleotides outside the gene matches: 5. Germline CDR1 reads SGDLS; CDR2 reads YYNGEE. The CDR3 sequence is 15 residues long. This chain's CDR3 is CASRAGTGLNTEAFF. CDR3 DNA sequence: TGTGCCAGCAGGGCCGGGACAGGGTTGAACACTGAAGCTTTCTTT. Based on the CDR3 plus reference TRBV9 and TRBJ1-1, the full variable domain is DSGVTQTPKHLITATGQRVTLRCSPRSGDLSVYWYQQSLDQGLQFLIQYYNGEERAKGNILERFSAQQFPDLHSELNLSSLELGDSALYFCASRAGTGLNTEAFFGQGTRLTVV.

J is TRBJ1-6 and V is TRBV2; 10 positions match TRBD1. Trimming took 5 bases from V and 6 from J; bases not matched to a gene: 4. The length of the CDR3 is 15 residues. The germline CDR1 and CDR2 sequences are SNHLY and FYNNEI. For the CDR3, the DNA is TGTGCCAGCAGTAGGGGGGACAGGGGTAATTCACCCCTCCACTTT. Encoded protein: CASSRGDRGNSPLHF.

The rearrangement joins TRBV2 to TRBJ1-4, with 8 positions matching TRBD1. The CDR3 length is 15 residues. Germline V gives CDR1 SNHLY, CDR2 FYNNEI. V was pared by 6 bases and J by 7 bases, with 10 bases of the junction left unmatched. The CDR3 region is CASRGMNRGSEKLFF. For the CDR3, the DNA is TGTGCCAGCAGGGGGATGAACAGGGGGAGTGAAAAACTGTTTTTT.

This clone was detected only once. The J gene is TRBJ2-7, the V gene TRBV9, with 8 bases lining up with TRBD1. The CDR3 spans 14 residues. Germline CDR1 and CDR2: SGDLS and YYNGEE. V was clipped by 2 bases and J by 2 bases; unmatched bases: 3. The CDR3 bases are TGTGCCAGCAGCGTCCGGGACAGGACCTACGAGCAGTACTTC. Translating it yields CASSVRDRTYEQYF.

The CDR3 nucleotides read TGTGCCAGCAGCTTGCCCACAGGGGACAATGAGCAGTTCTTC. This sequence encodes CASSLPTGDNEQFF. The V gene is TRBV5-4, the J gene TRBJ2-1, with TRBD1 identical over 7 bases. Germline CDR1 reads SGHNT; CDR2 reads YYREEE (reference sequence). V dropped 1 base and J dropped 5; count of bases not matched to a gene: 3. CDR3 length equals 14 residues.

V and J are TRBV28 and TRBJ2-1, with D unclear. The germline V and J ends were trimmed by 5 bases and 6 bases, with 14 bases remaining between them. This CDR3 contains 14 residues. CDR1 MDHEN and CDR2 SYDVKM come from the germline V gene. CDR3 bases: TGTGCCAGCAGTCTACCACCTAGAGGCAATGAGCAGTTCTTC. It specifies CASSLPPRGNEQFF.

J is TRBJ2-1 and V is TRBV19; TRBD2 agrees at 15 bases. The germline V gene encodes CDR1 LNHDA and CDR2 SQIVND (reference sequence). The CDR3 has 16 amino acids. The V segment lost 7 bases and the J segment 3 bases; nucleotides outside the gene matches: 4. CDR3 residues: CASMGLAGGRYNEQFF. In DNA, the CDR3 is TGTGCCAGTATGGGACTAGCGGGAGGACGCTACAATGAGCAGTTCTTC.

This chain connects TRBV10-2 to TRBJ1-5, with 9 nucleotides matching TRBD1. Germline loops: CDR1 WSHSY, CDR2 SAAADI. This CDR3 region has 13 residues. V gave up 5 bases and J gave up 7 bases; unmatched junction bases: 3. The CDR3 is CASSYGQGQPQHF. CDR3 DNA sequence: TGCGCCAGCAGTTACGGACAGGGGCAGCCCCAGCATTTT.

The chain combines TRBV28 with TRBJ2-3, with D unresolved. V was pared by 10 bases and J by 0 bases, with 20 bases between. The CDR3 runs to 16 residues. Germline CDR1 is MDHEN and CDR2 is SYDVKM. The CDR3 loop reads CATITKNKRSTDTQYF. CDR3 coding DNA: TGTGCCACTATTACTAAAAATAAGAGAAGCACAGATACGCAGTATTTT. Full variable domain (outside the CDR3, taken from reference TRBV28 and TRBJ2-3): DVKVTQSSRYLVKRTGEKVFLECVQDMDHENMFWYRQDPGLGLRLIYFSYDVKMKEKGDIPEGYSVSREKKERFSLILESASTNQTSMYLCATITKNKRSTDTQYFGPGTRLTVL.

The chain combines TRBV19 with TRBJ2-1, with 9 bases lining up with TRBD2. Trimming took 4 bases from V and 6 from J; bases not matched to a gene: 13. There are 17 residues in the CDR3. Germline values: CDR1 LNHDA, CDR2 SQIVND (reference sequence). Written as DNA, the CDR3 is TGTGCCAGTAGTAGAGTAGTGACGGGACTAGCCTCCAATGAGCAGTTCTTC. Its translation is CASSRVVTGLASNEQFF.